This T cell receptor beta chain originates from a study of T cells in Graves' hyperthyroidism and ophthalmopathy. RNA transcripts gave rise to amplified TCR beta CDR3 regions. An initial round of RT-PCR targeting the TCR CDR3 relied on the HTBI primer set. TCRdb re-called the multiplex PCR reads with MiXCR, one entry per CDR3 protein. This sample yields around 420,000 distinct CDR3 sequences, of which around 13% are seen a single time; 4% to 6.5% belongs to the top ten. CDR3 length equals 19 residues. In germline, CDR1 is MRHNA, CDR2 SNTAGT. V lost 7 bases to trimming and J lost 0 bases; unmatched junction nucleotides: 14.

Sequencing was performed on blood. This receptor was obtained from a woman younger than 30 with Graves' hyperthyroidism. The chain couples TRBV6-4 to TRBJ2-6, with 8 bases that match TRBD2. The CDR3 coding sequence is TGTGCCAGCACCAAAACCCTAGCGGGTACTCGCTCTGGGGCCAACGTCCTGACTTTC. It codes for CASTKTLAGTRSGANVLTF.